This TCR beta chain came from a study of T cell clones after liver transplantation. Thawed unstimulated PBMCs were FACS-sorted by CD3, CD4 and CD8 into two populations. Some clones are missing from TCRdb's copy, which holds only in-frame ones; the method was immunoSEQ multiplex PCR. The sample consists of about 78,000 clones, over 70% of them appearing once. After removal of 3 bases from V and 6 bases from J, the junction contained 13 bases not matched to a gene. Germline CDR1 reads MGHRA; CDR2 reads YSYEKL. The CDR3 covers 16 residues. The chain links TRBV4-1 to TRBJ2-5; 7 bases line up with TRBD1. The source of this sequence is a human donor who received a liver transplant. Material: CD4+ T cells from blood, obtained before liver transplant. This chain's CDR3 is CASSHPLRSGGKTQYF. DNA for the CDR3: TGCGCCAGCAGCCACCCCCTTCGGTCAGGGGGAAAGACCCAGTACTTC.